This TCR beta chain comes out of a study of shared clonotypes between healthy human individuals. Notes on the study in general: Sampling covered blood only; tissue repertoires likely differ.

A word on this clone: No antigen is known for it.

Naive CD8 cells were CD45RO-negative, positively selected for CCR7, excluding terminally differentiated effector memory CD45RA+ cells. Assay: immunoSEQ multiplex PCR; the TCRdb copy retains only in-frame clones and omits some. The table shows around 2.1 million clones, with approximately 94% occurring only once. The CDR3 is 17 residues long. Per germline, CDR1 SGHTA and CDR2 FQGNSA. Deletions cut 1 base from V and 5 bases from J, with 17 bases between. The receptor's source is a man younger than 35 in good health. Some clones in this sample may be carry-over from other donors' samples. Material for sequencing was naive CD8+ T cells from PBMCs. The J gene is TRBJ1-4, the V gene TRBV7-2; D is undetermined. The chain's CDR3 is CASSLVTMLGSNEKLFF. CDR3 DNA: TGTGCCAGCAGCTTAGTCACCATGTTAGGGTCGAATGAAAAACTGTTTTTT.